In this sample, the clone carrying this T cell receptor beta chain turned up many times. The target antigen is unknown. This specimen comes from a study of regulatory T cells in long-lasting Graves disease. The overall study: Recently diagnosed Graves' patients had received antithyroid drugs for under 3 months.

General study findings and limits: Under persistent disease, TRBV28, TRBJ1-2 and TRBJ2-5 were used preferentially.

Both iRepertoire HTBI primers and Arm-PCR of CDR3 regions were used to build the TCR beta libraries. TCRdb reanalysed the multiplex PCR reads using MiXCR and keeps one entry per CDR3 protein. The sample includes 440,000 or so distinct CDR3 sequences, around 14% of them seen just once. Time point of the sample: newly diagnosed GD, antithyroid drugs for less than 3 months. RNA from PBMCs was the source of the TCR library. Germline V CDR1 and CDR2: MNHEY, SMNVEV (reference sequence). With V trimmed by 5 bases and J by 2 bases, 10 bases remained unmatched. The CDR3 extends over 16 amino acids. The data also belong to a second study, concerning T cells in Graves' hyperthyroidism and ophthalmopathy. That paper states: Initially, a first-round RT-PCR of the TCR CDR3 employed the HTBI primer set. Most expanded thyroid clonotypes above 0.001 also appeared in blood.

This sequence joins TRBV27 and TRBJ2-3; 7 nucleotides align to TRBD2. The receptor was derived from a woman in her twenties or thirties with Graves disease. Sequenced material: peripheral blood mononuclear cells (PBMCs), taken at new diagnosis, from a patient treated with antithyroid drugs. The CDR3 is CASSLGLDSITDTQYF. The CDR3 DNA reads TGTGCCAGCAGTCTCGGACTAGATTCGATCACAGATACGCAGTATTTT.